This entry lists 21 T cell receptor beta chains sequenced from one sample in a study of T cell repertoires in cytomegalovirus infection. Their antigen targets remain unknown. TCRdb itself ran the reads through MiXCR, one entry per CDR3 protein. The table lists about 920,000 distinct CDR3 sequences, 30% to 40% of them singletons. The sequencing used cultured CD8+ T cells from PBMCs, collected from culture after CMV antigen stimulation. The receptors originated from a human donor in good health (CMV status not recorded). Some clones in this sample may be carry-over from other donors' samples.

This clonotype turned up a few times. CDR3 amino acids: CASSLGRDRGTTNEKLFF. The CDR3 nucleotides read TGTGCCAGCAGTTTAGGACGGGACAGGGGAACAACTAATGAAAAACTGTTTTTT. The rearrangement uses TRBV12-3 or TRBV12-4 and TRBJ1-4; 10 bases line up with TRBD1. V shed 1 base and J 0 bases; nucleotides not matched to a gene: 5. The CDR3 totals 18 residues.

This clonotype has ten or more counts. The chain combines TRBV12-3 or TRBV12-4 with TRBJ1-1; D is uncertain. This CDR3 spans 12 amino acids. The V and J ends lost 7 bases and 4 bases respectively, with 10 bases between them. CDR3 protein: CASTQRVTEAFF. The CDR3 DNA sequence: TGTGCCAGCACCCAAAGAGTCACTGAAGCTTTCTTT.

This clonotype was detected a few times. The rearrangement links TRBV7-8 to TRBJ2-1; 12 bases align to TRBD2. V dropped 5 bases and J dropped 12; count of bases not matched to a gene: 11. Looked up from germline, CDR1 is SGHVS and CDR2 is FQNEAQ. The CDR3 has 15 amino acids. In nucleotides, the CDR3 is TGTGCCAGCAGCCAGCTAGCGGGGGGGCCTGCGGGGCAGTTCTTC. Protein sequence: CASSQLAGGPAGQFF. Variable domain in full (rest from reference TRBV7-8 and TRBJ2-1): GAGVSQSPRYKVAKRGQDVALRCDPISGHVSLFWYQQALGQGPEFLTYFQNEAQLDKSGLPSDRFFAERPEGSVSTLKIQRTQQEDSAVYLCASSQLAGGPAGQFFGPGTRLTVL.

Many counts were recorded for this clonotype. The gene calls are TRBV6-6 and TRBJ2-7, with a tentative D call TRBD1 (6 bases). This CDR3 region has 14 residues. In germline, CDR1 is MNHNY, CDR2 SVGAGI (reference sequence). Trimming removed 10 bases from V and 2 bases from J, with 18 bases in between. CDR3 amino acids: CATSDSEQPYEQYF. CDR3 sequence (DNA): TGTGCCACCTCGGACAGCGAACAGCCCTACGAGCAGTACTTC.

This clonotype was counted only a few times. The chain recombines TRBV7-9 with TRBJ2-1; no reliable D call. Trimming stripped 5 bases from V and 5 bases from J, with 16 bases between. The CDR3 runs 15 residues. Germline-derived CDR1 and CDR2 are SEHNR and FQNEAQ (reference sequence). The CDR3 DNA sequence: TGTGCCAGCAGCCCTGTATCACTGGTTAACAATGAGCAGTTCTTC. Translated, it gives CASSPVSLVNNEQFF.

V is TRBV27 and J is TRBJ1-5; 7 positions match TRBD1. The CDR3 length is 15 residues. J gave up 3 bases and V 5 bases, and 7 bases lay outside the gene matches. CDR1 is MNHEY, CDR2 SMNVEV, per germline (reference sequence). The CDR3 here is CASSLSGGINQPQHF. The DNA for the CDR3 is TGTGCCAGCAGTCTTTCAGGGGGTATCAATCAGCCCCAGCATTTT.

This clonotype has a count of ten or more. The CDR3 DNA reads TGTGCCAGCAGCCCACGGGAGTCTAACTATGGCTACACCTTC. Translating gives CASSPRESNYGYTF. The chain couples TRBV7-6 to TRBJ1-2, with D uncertain. The CDR3 loop spans 14 amino acids. V was clipped by 5 bases and J by 0 bases, with 10 bases between them. Germline V CDR1 and CDR2: SGHVS, FNYEAQ.

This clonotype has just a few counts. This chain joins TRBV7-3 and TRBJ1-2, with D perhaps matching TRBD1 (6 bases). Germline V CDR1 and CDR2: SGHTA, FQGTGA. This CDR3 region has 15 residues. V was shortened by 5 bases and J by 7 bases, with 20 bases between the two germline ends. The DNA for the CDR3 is TGTGCCAGCAGCCCACAGTCTGGGGGGCGCTTTGGCTACACCTTC. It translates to CASSPQSGGRFGYTF.

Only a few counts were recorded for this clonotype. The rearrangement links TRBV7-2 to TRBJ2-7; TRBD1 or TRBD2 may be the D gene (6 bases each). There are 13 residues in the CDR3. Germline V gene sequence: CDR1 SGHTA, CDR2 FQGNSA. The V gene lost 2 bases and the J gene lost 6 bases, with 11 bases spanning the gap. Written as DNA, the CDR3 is TGTGCCAGCAGCTTAAGGGGGGCCAGCGAGCAGTACTTC. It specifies CASSLRGASEQYF. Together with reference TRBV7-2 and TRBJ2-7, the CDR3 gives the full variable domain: GAGVSQSPSNKVTEKGKDVELRCDPISGHTALYWYRQSLGQGLEFLIYFQGNSAPDKSGLPSDRFSAERTGGSVSTLTIQRTQQEDSAVYLCASSLRGASEQYFGPGTRLTVT.

The CDR3: CASSLDRGQIDTQYF. CDR3 in DNA: TGTGCCAGCAGCCTGGACAGGGGGCAAATAGATACGCAGTATTTT. This rearrangement joins TRBV6-2 or TRBV6-3 to TRBJ2-3, with 11 bases identical to TRBD1. This CDR3 spans 15 amino acids. V gave up 6 bases and J gave up 5 bases; unmatched junction bases: 7. Germline-derived CDR1 and CDR2 are MNHEY and SVGEGT.

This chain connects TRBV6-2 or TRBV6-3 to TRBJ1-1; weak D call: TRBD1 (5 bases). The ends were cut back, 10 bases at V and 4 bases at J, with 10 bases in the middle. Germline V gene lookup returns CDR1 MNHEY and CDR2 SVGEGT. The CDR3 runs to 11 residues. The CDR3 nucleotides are TGTGCCACCACCGGGGGCACTGAAGCTTTCTTT. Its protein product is CATTGGTEAFF.

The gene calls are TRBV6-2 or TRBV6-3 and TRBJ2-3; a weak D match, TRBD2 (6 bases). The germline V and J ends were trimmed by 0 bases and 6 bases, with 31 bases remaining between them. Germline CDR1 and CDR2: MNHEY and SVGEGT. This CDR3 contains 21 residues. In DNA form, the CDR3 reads TGTGCCAGCAGTTACTCGCCGACGGGTCTCGTGGGGGGTGTCTCGTCCGATACGCAGTATTTT. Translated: CASSYSPTGLVGGVSSDTQYF.

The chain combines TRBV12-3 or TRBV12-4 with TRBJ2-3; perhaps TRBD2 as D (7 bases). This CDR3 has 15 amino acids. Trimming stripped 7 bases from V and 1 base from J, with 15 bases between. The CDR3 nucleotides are TGTGCCAGCATCTTTGGGGGGGGCGGCACAGATACGCAGTATTTT. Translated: CASIFGGGGTDTQYF.

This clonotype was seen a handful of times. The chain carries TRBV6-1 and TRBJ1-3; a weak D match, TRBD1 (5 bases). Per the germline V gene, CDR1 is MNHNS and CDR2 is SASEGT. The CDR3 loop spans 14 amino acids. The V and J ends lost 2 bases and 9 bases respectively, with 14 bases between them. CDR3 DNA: TGTGCCAGCAGTGAACCCCAGGGATGGGTCACCATATATTTT. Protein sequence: CASSEPQGWVTIYF.

CDR3 coding DNA: TGTGCCAGCAGCTCTCGGACTAGCGGGGGACTAACCGAGCAGTACTTC. Residues: CASSSRTSGGLTEQYF. The chain couples TRBV7-8 to TRBJ2-7, with 13 positions matching TRBD2. With V trimmed by 4 bases and J by 6 bases, 9 bases remained unmatched. The CDR3 sequence is 16 residues long. Germline loops: CDR1 SGHVS, CDR2 FQNEAQ. The complete variable domain, with remaining parts taken from reference TRBV7-8 and TRBJ2-7, reads GAGVSQSPRYKVAKRGQDVALRCDPISGHVSLFWYQQALGQGPEFLTYFQNEAQLDKSGLPSDRFFAERPEGSVSTLKIQRTQQEDSAVYLCASSSRTSGGLTEQYFGPGTRLTVT.

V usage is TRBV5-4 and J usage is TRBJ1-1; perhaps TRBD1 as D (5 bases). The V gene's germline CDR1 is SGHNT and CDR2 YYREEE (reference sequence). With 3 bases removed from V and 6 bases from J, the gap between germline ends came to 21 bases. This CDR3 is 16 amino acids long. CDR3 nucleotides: TGTGCCAGCAGCTCCCGAATGGGCAGGGCGACTCCTGAAGCTTTCTTT. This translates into CASSSRMGRATPEAFF.

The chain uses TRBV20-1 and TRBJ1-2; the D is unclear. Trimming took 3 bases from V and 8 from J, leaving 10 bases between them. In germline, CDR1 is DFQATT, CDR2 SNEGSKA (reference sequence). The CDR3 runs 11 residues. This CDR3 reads CSARRVEGYTF. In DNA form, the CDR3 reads TGCAGTGCTAGGAGGGTGGAGGGCTACACCTTC.

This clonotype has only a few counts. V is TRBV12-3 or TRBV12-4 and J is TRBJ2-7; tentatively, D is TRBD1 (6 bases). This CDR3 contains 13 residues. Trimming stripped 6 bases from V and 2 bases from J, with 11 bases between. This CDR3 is CASREQGPYEQYF. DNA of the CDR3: TGTGCCAGCAGGGAACAGGGTCCCTACGAGCAGTACTTC.

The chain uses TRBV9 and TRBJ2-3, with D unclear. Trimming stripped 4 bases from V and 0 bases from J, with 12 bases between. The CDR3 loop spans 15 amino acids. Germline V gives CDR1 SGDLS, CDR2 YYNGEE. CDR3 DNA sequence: TGTGCCAGCAGCTCGTTCGGGCGCAGCACAGATACGCAGTATTTT. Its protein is CASSSFGRSTDTQYF. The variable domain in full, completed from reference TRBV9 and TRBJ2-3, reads DSGVTQTPKHLITATGQRVTLRCSPRSGDLSVYWYQQSLDQGLQFLIQYYNGEERAKGNILERFSAQQFPDLHSELNLSSLELGDSALYFCASSSFGRSTDTQYFGPGTRLTVL.

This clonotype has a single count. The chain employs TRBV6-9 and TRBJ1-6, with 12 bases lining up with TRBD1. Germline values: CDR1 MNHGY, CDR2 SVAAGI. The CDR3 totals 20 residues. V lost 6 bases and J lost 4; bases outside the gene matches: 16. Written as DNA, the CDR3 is TGTGCCAGCAGCACCGCAGGGGGGACAGGGGGCGCGGATTATAATTCACCCCTCCACTTT. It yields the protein CASSTAGGTGGADYNSPLHF.

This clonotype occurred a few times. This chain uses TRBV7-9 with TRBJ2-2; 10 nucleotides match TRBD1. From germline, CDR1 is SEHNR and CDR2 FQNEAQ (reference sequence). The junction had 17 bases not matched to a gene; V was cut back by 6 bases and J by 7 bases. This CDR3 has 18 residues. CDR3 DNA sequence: TGTGCCAGCAGTTCCCCAATCGGGACAGGGGTTACCAGCGGGGAGCTGTTTTTT. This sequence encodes CASSSPIGTGVTSGELFF.